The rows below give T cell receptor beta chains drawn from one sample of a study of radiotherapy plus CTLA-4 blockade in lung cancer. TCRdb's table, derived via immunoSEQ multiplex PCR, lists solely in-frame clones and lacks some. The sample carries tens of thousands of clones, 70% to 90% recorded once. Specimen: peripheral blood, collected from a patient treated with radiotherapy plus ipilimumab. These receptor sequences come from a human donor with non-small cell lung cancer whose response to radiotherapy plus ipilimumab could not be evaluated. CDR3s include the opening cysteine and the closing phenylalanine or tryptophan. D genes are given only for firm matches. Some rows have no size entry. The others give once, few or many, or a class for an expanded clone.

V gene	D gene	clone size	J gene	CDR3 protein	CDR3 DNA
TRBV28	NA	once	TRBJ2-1	CASCGWGRRHNEQFF	TGTGCCAGCTGTGGGTGGGGCAGGAGACACAATGAGCAGTTCTTC
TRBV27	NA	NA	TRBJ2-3	CASIGGTDTQYF	TGTGCCAGCATCGGGGGCACAGATACGCAGTATTTT
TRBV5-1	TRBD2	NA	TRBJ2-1	CASSLAGRGGSEQFF	TGCGCCAGCAGCTTGGCCGGGCGGGGGGGCAGTGAGCAGTTCTTC
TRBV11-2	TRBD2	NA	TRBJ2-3	CASSLGRGSGGPADTQYF	TGTGCCAGCAGCTTAGGGCGAGGTAGCGGGGGGCCGGCAGATACGCAGTATTTT
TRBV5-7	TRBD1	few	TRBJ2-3	CASSRTGVVTDTQYF	TGTGCCAGCAGCCGGACAGGGGTTGTCACAGATACGCAGTATTTT
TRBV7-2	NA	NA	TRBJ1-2	CASSSPGIRLYGYTF	TGTGCCAGCAGCTCCCCGGGAATCAGGCTCTATGGCTACACCTTC
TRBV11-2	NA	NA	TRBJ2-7	CASSLVVGSGGEQYF	TGTGCCAGCAGCTTAGTGGTAGGGAGTGGAGGTGAGCAGTACTTC
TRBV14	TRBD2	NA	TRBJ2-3	CASRPIAGNKDTQYF	TGTGCCAGCAGACCGATAGCGGGAAACAAAGATACGCAGTATTTT
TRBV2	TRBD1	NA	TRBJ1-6	CASKFGTGFSPLHF	TGTGCCAGCAAGTTCGGGACAGGTTTTTCACCCCTCCACTTT
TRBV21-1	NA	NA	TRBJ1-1	CASSKCEGMGTEAFF	TGTGCCAGCAGCAAATGCGAGGGTATGGGCACTGAAGCTTTCTTT
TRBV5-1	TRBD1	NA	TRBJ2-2	CASSNSGQGAGGELFF	TGCGCCAGCAGCAACAGTGGACAGGGGGCAGGAGGGGAGCTGTTTTTT
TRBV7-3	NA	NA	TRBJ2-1	CASSGDPTYNEQFF	TGTGCCAGCAGTGGAGACCCGACCTACAATGAGCAGTTCTTC
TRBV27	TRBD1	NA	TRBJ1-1	CASSLALYRGDTEAFF	TGTGCCAGCAGTTTAGCATTATACAGGGGGGACACTGAAGCTTTCTTT
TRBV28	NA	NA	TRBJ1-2	CASSFEFYGYTF	TGTGCCAGCAGTTTCGAGTTCTATGGCTACACCTTC
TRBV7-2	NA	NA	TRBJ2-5	CASTQGSQETQYF	TGTGCCAGCACCCAGGGATCGCAAGAGACCCAGTACTTC
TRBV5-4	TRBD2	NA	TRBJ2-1	CASSPRGGSGGGGEQFF	TGTGCCAGCAGCCCCCGGGGGGGTAGCGGGGGCGGTGGTGAGCAGTTCTTC
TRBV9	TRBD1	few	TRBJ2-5	CASSVYGRGQETQYF	TGTGCCAGCAGCGTGTACGGCAGGGGGCAGGAGACCCAGTACTTC
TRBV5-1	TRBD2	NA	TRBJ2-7	CASSLDPGGPPSYEQYF	TGCGCCAGCAGCTTGGATCCGGGAGGGCCACCGAGTTACGAGCAGTACTTC
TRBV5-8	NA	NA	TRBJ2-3	CASSLVGGSPTDTQYF	TGTGCCAGCAGCTTGGTTGGGGGCTCCCCCACAGATACGCAGTATTTT
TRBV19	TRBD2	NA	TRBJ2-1	CASSISGGRENEQFF	TGTGCCAGTAGTATATCGGGCGGGAGGGAGAATGAGCAGTTCTTC
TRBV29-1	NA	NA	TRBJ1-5	CSVDIDTNQPQHF	TGCAGCGTTGACATTGACACCAATCAGCCCCAGCATTTT
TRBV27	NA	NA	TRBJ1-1	CASSIMGGRITEAFF	TGTGCCAGCAGTATCATGGGGGGAAGGATCACTGAAGCTTTCTTT